Below are 23 T cell receptor beta chains sequenced from a single sample in a study of T cell repertoires in cytomegalovirus infection (dated by TCRdb to between 2018 and 2021). Which antigens these TCRs recognize remains unknown. Instrument on record: Illumina HiSeq 1500. The public reads were run again by TCRdb, first through fastp at Q25 and then through MiXCR, and only productive beta chains were kept. Rows with one shared CDR3 protein collapse into an entry with the most common genes and DNA. The sample data list 86,000 or so distinct CDR3 sequences, and approximately 24% of these were observed just once. The top ten clones comprise approximately 53% of the sample. In the paper's terms, the treatment or condition label means: in vitro stimulation with specific CMV peptide epitopes to enrich CMV-specific T cells. This specimen was CD8+ T cells from cultured PBMCs, taken from culture after CMV antigen stimulation. The origin of the receptors is a human donor in good health (CMV status not recorded). Some clones in this sample may be carry-over from other donors' samples.

The chain couples TRBV6-2 or TRBV6-3 to TRBJ1-1; the match to TRBD1 covers 7 bases. CDR1 is MNHEY, CDR2 SVGEGT, per germline. The CDR3 extends over 14 amino acids. V trimming: 6 bases; J trimming: 1 base; junction bases outside the gene matches: 5. The CDR3 DNA reads TGTGCCAGCAGCACCGGGACAGAGAACACTGAAGCTTTCTTT. Protein sequence: CASSTGTENTEAFF.

In this sample, this clonotype turned up a few times. The V and J genes are TRBV20-1 and TRBJ2-7; D gene ambiguous. The V gene's germline CDR1 is DFQATT and CDR2 SNEGSKA (reference sequence). The V gene lost 5 bases and the J gene lost 1 base, with 12 bases spanning the gap. The CDR3 is 13 amino acids. DNA of the CDR3: TGCAGTGCTTTACGGCAGGTTTCCTACGAGCAGTACTTC. This encodes CSALRQVSYEQYF.

This CDR3 is CASSLVREAFF. In nucleotides, the CDR3 is TGTGCCAGCAGCTTAGTCCGGGAAGCTTTCTTT. The chain combines TRBV7-9 with TRBJ1-1, with D uncertain. V was pared by 1 base and J by 8 bases, with 5 bases between. The CDR3 has 11 amino acids. The germline V gene encodes CDR1 SEHNR and CDR2 FQNEAQ (reference sequence).

Notes on this clonotype: Given the absence of the conserved phenylalanine or tryptophan at the CDR3 end, a read error is likely. J is TRBJ2-7 and V is TRBV28; the match to TRBD2 covers 12 bases. The CDR3 sequence is 15 residues long. The trim removed 5 bases at V and 5 bases at J, leaving 7 bases unmatched. Germline lookup yields CDR1 MDHEN and CDR2 SYDVKM. The CDR3 here is CASSALLAGGNEQYY. CDR3 DNA sequence: TGTGCCAGCAGTGCGCTACTAGCGGGGGGAAACGAGCAGTACTAC.

This clonotype appeared a few times. J is TRBJ1-1 and V is TRBV5-1, with unresolved D. This CDR3 is 14 amino acids long. The V end lost 0 bases, the J end lost 4 bases, and 10 bases lay between the germline ends. Germline V gene sequence: CDR1 SGHRS, CDR2 YFSETQ. The CDR3 DNA reads TGCGCCAGCAGCTTGGCGGGTAAGGGCACTGAAGCTTTCTTT. It is translated as CASSLAGKGTEAFF.

The chain couples TRBV24-1 to TRBJ1-1; D gene uncertain. The germline V and J ends were trimmed by 3 bases and 12 bases, with 13 bases remaining between them. The CDR3 is made up of 12 amino acids. In germline, CDR1 is KGHDR, CDR2 SFDVKD. This CDR3 reads CATSDLGSSTFF. CDR3 DNA: TGTGCCACCAGTGATCTAGGATCCTCGACTTTCTTT.

This clonotype was found many times. The chain is built from TRBV7-6 and TRBJ1-5, with 7 bases matching TRBD1. With 2 bases clipped from V and 6 bases from J, the junction kept 7 bases outside the gene matches. The CDR3 is 15 residues long. Germline lookup yields CDR1 SGHVS and CDR2 FNYEAQ. The CDR3, as DNA: TGTGCCAGCAGCTTAACAGGGGAATCGGGTCAGCCCCAGCATTTT. This sequence encodes CASSLTGESGQPQHF.

The genes are TRBV7-3 and TRBJ2-7; no clear D. Trimming left V 5 bases short and J 0 bases short, with 8 bases between. Germline V CDR1 and CDR2: SGHTA, FQGTGA. The CDR3 is 13 amino acids. The CDR3 loop is CASSPVTSYEQYF. In DNA form, the CDR3 reads TGTGCCAGCAGCCCCGTTACCTCCTACGAGCAGTACTTC.

This clonotype showed up just a few times. V usage is TRBV27 and J usage is TRBJ1-4; 9 bases fit TRBD1. The CDR3 has 15 amino acids. Looked up from germline, CDR1 is MNHEY and CDR2 is SMNVEV (reference sequence). V gave up 2 bases and J gave up 7 bases; unmatched junction bases: 5. The CDR3 sequence: CASSLDGTGLEKLFF. The CDR3 nucleotides read TGTGCCAGCAGTTTAGATGGGACAGGGCTTGAAAAACTGTTTTTT.

This chain connects TRBV7-3 to TRBJ2-3; 12 nucleotides agree with TRBD1. Germline assignment: CDR1 SGHTA and CDR2 FQGTGA. The CDR3 consists of 16 residues. Trimming at V came to 2 bases and at J to 1 base, leaving 1 base not matched to a gene. The CDR3, as DNA: TGTGCCAGCAGCTTAGGGACAGGGGGCGGCACAGATACGCAGTATTTT. It specifies CASSLGTGGGTDTQYF.

There are a few counts of this clonotype. The chain links TRBV30 to TRBJ1-1; no firm D call. The ends were cut back, 0 bases at V and 7 bases at J, with 21 bases in the middle. Germline CDR1 reads GTSNPN; CDR2 reads SVGIG (reference sequence). The CDR3 sequence is 16 residues long. For the CDR3, the DNA is TGTGCCTGGAGTGTAGGGCTCATCGGCAGACCGGTTGAAGCTTTCTTT. Residues: CAWSVGLIGRPVEAFF.

J is TRBJ1-2 and V is TRBV5-6, with 8 bases lining up with TRBD1. Germline lookup yields CDR1 SGHDT and CDR2 YYEEEE. The ends lost 4 bases at V and 6 bases at J; junction bases unmatched: 2. This CDR3 is 12 amino acids long. This CDR3 reads CASSLRGHGYTF. CDR3 nucleotides: TGTGCCAGCAGCCTCAGGGGGCATGGCTACACCTTC.

This clonotype has a count of ten or more. The chain recombines TRBV12-3 or TRBV12-4 with TRBJ1-1; 7 positions match TRBD1. CDR3 length: 15 amino acids. V was clipped by 4 bases and J by 3 bases; unmatched bases: 8. The CDR3 DNA reads TGTGCCAGCAGTTCACAACAGGGGACGGACACTGAAGCTTTCTTT. It encodes CASSSQQGTDTEAFF.

This clonotype appeared once. The chain is built from TRBV4-2 and TRBJ1-1; D call uncertain. This CDR3 comprises 10 residues. Germline CDR1 LGHNA, CDR2 YNFKEQ. Trimming took off 1 base at V and 7 bases at J, with 1 base between the two ends. CDR3 bases: TGTGCCAGCAGCCAAGGTGAAGCTTTCTTT. It encodes CASSQGEAFF.

The chain couples TRBV20-1 to TRBJ2-7; TRBD1 is a possible D gene (6 bases). The CDR3 totals 12 residues. The germline gives CDR1 DFQATT, CDR2 SNEGSKA (reference sequence). With 7 bases removed from V and 2 bases from J, the gap between germline ends came to 12 bases. In nucleotides, the CDR3 is TGCAGTGTGGAGGCAGGGGCCTACGAGCAGTACTTC. This gives the protein CSVEAGAYEQYF.

This clonotype was seen ten or more times. For the CDR3, the DNA is TGTGCCAGCAGTTCCCTGTCGGGAGGGGGTAACGAGCAGTTCTTC. Protein sequence: CASSSLSGGGNEQFF. The chain is built from TRBV28 and TRBJ2-1; 8 bases agree with TRBD2. The CDR3 is made up of 15 amino acids. In germline, CDR1 is MDHEN, CDR2 SYDVKM. V trimming: 4 bases; J trimming: 10 bases; junction bases outside the gene matches: 12.

The J gene is TRBJ1-1, the V gene TRBV19; tentatively, D is TRBD1 (6 bases). This CDR3 comprises 15 residues. V was cut by 10 bases and J by 0 bases, with 18 bases left in between. CDR1 is LNHDA, CDR2 SQIVND, per germline (reference sequence). The CDR3 loop reads CATTPGGRMNTEAFF. For the CDR3, the DNA is TGTGCCACTACGCCGGGGGGCCGTATGAACACTGAAGCTTTCTTT.

This clonotype occurred many times. This chain joins TRBV27 and TRBJ2-2; D not certain. The germline V gene encodes CDR1 MNHEY and CDR2 SMNVEV (reference sequence). This CDR3 comprises 11 residues. V lost 7 bases and J 7 bases, leaving 7 bases between the germline ends. CDR3 DNA sequence: TGTGCCAGCACGGCCGGCGGGGAGCTGTTTTTT. Its protein is CASTAGGELFF.

This clonotype has only a few counts. V gene TRBV27 combines with J gene TRBJ1-1, with D unresolved. Looked up from germline, CDR1 is MNHEY and CDR2 is SMNVEV (reference sequence). Trimming took 6 bases from V and 3 from J, leaving 5 bases between them. This CDR3 has 11 amino acids. The CDR3 spells CASRSYTEAFF. CDR3 in DNA: TGTGCCAGCAGGTCGTACACTGAAGCTTTCTTT.

The chain joins TRBV28 to TRBJ1-6; possibly TRBD1 for D (5 bases). V was clipped by 5 bases and J by 4 bases, with 9 bases between them. CDR3 length: 14 amino acids. The germline gives CDR1 MDHEN, CDR2 SYDVKM. The CDR3 loop reads CASSPQGYNSPLHF. The DNA for the CDR3 is TGTGCCAGCAGTCCTCAGGGTTATAATTCACCCCTCCACTTT.

The chain recombines TRBV7-9 with TRBJ2-7, with 7 nucleotides matching TRBD1. The CDR3 has 14 amino acids. Germline V gene sequence: CDR1 SEHNR, CDR2 FQNEAQ (reference sequence). The V and J ends lost 3 bases and 2 bases, in that order; junction bases with no gene match: 4. CDR3 sequence (DNA): TGTGCCAGCAGCTTTAGTGGGACAGCCTACGAGCAGTACTTC. Residues: CASSFSGTAYEQYF.

This clonotype was found a few times. The J gene is TRBJ2-2, the V gene TRBV11-3, with a weak D call TRBD2 (6 bases). The CDR3 is 16 residues long. Looked up from germline, CDR1 is SGHNT and CDR2 is YENEEA. The V end was cut by 1 base, the J end by 1 base, with 10 bases between. The CDR3 here is CASSLVLSGNTGELFF. CDR3 nucleotides: TGTGCCAGCAGCTTAGTCCTTAGCGGGAACACCGGGGAGCTGTTTTTT.

Remarks on this clonotype: A much larger clone differs by one base, so this may be a read error. In DNA, the CDR3 is TGTGCCAACAGTTTGTGGCAAGACTACACCTTC. This encodes CANSLWQDYTF. V gene TRBV12-3 or TRBV12-4 combines with J gene TRBJ1-2; D unresolved. There are 11 residues in the CDR3.